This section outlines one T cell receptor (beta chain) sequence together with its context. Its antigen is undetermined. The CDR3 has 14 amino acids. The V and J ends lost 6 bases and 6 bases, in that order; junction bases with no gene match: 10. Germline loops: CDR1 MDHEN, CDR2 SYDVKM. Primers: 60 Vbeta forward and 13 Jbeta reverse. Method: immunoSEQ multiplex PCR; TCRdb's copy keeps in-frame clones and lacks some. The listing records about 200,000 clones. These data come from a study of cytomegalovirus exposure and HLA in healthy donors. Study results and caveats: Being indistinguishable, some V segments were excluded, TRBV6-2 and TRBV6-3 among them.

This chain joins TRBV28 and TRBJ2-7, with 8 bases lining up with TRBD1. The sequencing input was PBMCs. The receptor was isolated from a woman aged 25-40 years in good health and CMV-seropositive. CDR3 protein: CASSQGQGYREQYF. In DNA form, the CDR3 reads TGTGCCAGCAGCCAAGGACAGGGTTATCGCGAGCAGTACTTC.